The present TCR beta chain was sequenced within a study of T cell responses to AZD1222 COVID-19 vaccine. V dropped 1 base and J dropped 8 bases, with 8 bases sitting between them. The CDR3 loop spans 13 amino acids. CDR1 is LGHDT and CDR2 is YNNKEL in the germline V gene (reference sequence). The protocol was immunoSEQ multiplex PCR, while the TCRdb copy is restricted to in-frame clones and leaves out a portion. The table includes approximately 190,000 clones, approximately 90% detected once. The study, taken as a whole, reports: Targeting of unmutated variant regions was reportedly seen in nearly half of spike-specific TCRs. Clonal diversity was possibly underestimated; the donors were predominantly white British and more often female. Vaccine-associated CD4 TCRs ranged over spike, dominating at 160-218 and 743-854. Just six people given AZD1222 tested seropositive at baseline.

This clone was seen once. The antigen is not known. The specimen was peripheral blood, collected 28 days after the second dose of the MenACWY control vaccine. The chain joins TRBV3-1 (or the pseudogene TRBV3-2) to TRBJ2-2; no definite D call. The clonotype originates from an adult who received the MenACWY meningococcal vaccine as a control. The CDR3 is CASSQVVGGELFF. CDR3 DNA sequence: TGTGCCAGCAGCCAAGTTGTGGGGGGGGAGCTGTTTTTT.